Below, 24 T cell receptor beta chains from the same sample are listed, as sequenced in a study of blood T cell repertoires in COVID-19. TCRdb keeps only in-frame clones here, not all; method: immunoSEQ multiplex PCR. The profile shows fewer than 200,000 clones, more than 85% of them singletons. The sample comprised peripheral blood. These TCRs come from a woman older than 75 with COVID-19, enrolled during active disease.

The chain is built from TRBV20-1 and TRBJ1-5; TRBD1 is a possible D gene (5 bases). CDR3 length: 13 amino acids. V gave up 3 bases and J gave up 3 bases, with 9 bases separating them. In germline, CDR1 is DFQATT, CDR2 SNEGSKA (reference sequence). This CDR3 reads CSASAGVNQPQHF. The CDR3 DNA sequence: TGCAGTGCTAGTGCGGGGGTCAATCAGCCCCAGCATTTT.

The count of this clone is one. The chain recombines TRBV19 with TRBJ1-5; unclear D gene. The CDR3 covers 14 residues. The germline CDR1 and CDR2 sequences are LNHDA and SQIVND (reference sequence). V lost 6 bases and J lost 4, with 13 bases in between. Written as DNA, the CDR3 is TGTGCCAGTAGACCTGGCCAGACTAATCAGCCCCAGCATTTT. Protein sequence: CASRPGQTNQPQHF.

The chain uses TRBV15 and TRBJ1-5; D not resolved. Trimming pared 0 bases from V and 0 bases from J, leaving 12 bases between. In germline, CDR1 is LNHNV, CDR2 YYDKDF (reference sequence). The CDR3 extends over 17 amino acids. DNA for the CDR3: TGTGCCACCAGCAGAGATCAAGGCGGGGTTAGCAATCAGCCCCAGCATTTT. Translating gives CATSRDQGGVSNQPQHF. Using reference TRBV15 and TRBJ1-5 for the parts outside the CDR3, the full variable domain is DAMVIQNPRYQVTQFGKPVTLSCSQTLNHNVMYWYQQKSSQAPKLLFHYYDKDFNNEADTPDNFQSRRPNTSFCFLDIRSPGLGDTAMYLCATSRDQGGVSNQPQHFGDGTRLSIL.

This chain uses TRBV4-2 with TRBJ2-3; perhaps TRBD2 as D (5 bases). Germline CDR1 and CDR2: LGHNA and YNFKEQ. CDR3 length equals 15 residues. V dropped 4 bases and J dropped 0 bases, with 11 bases sitting between them. CDR3 sequence: CASSPTLVSTDTQYF. Here the CDR3 DNA reads TGTGCCAGCAGCCCGACACTAGTTAGCACAGATACGCAGTATTTT.

The chain joins TRBV28 to TRBJ1-3; D might be TRBD1 (5 bases). This CDR3 has 16 amino acids. Germline lookup yields CDR1 MDHEN and CDR2 SYDVKM. V was clipped by 3 bases and J by 0 bases, with 12 bases between them. Here the CDR3 reads CASSLQGGGSGNTIYF. CDR3 DNA sequence: TGTGCCAGCAGTTTGCAGGGCGGTGGCTCTGGAAACACCATATATTTT. The whole variable domain, filled in from reference TRBV28 and TRBJ1-3, reads DVKVTQSSRYLVKRTGEKVFLECVQDMDHENMFWYRQDPGLGLRLIYFSYDVKMKEKGDIPEGYSVSREKKERFSLILESASTNQTSMYLCASSLQGGGSGNTIYFGEGSWLTVV.

This chain connects TRBV7-2 to TRBJ1-2; tentatively, D is TRBD1 (5 bases). CDR3 length: 18 residues. CDR1 and CDR2 (germline): SGHTA, FQGNSA. The ends were cut back, 2 bases at V and 3 bases at J, with 22 bases in the middle. The CDR3 DNA reads as TGTGCCAGCAGCTTACGGCAGCCAGGGACTCCGGGGGACTATGGCTACACCTTC. This translates into CASSLRQPGTPGDYGYTF.

This chain joins TRBV6-5 and TRBJ1-1, with D possibly TRBD1 on 5 matching bases. V was trimmed by 5 bases and J by 0 bases, leaving 10 bases between them. CDR3 length: 14 amino acids. The V gene's germline CDR1 is MNHEY and CDR2 SVGAGI. The CDR3 spells CASSRQLLNTEAFF. The CDR3 DNA reads as TGTGCCAGCAGTAGACAGCTGCTGAACACTGAAGCTTTCTTT.

This clone was counted a few times. This chain joins TRBV7-9 and TRBJ1-2; TRBD1 matches at 7 bases. This CDR3 contains 16 residues. V lost 7 bases and J lost 3; bases outside the gene matches: 14. In germline, CDR1 is SEHNR, CDR2 FQNEAQ (reference sequence). The CDR3 nucleotides are TGTGCCAGCAAGGGTCCCGGGACAGCATCAGACTATGGCTACACCTTC. Encoded protein: CASKGPGTASDYGYTF.

The chain carries TRBV2 and TRBJ1-1; TRBD1 matches at 7 bases. CDR3 length equals 14 residues. Germline V gene data show CDR1 as SNHLY and CDR2 as FYNNEI. Trimming at V came to 6 bases and at J to 3 bases, leaving 7 bases not matched to a gene. CDR3 DNA: TGTGCCAGCAGGTTGGACAGGTCGGACACTGAAGCTTTCTTT. Its translation: CASRLDRSDTEAFF.

The V and J genes are TRBV28 and TRBJ2-7; 12 positions match TRBD1. Germline V gives CDR1 MDHEN, CDR2 SYDVKM. The V segment lost 6 bases and the J segment 4 bases; nucleotides outside the gene matches: 19. The length of the CDR3 is 19 residues. DNA of the CDR3: TGTGCCAGCAGCCCCTGGGACAGGGGGCTGGACAAGACCCGATACGAGCAGTACTTC. Protein: CASSPWDRGLDKTRYEQYF.

V gene TRBV5-1 combines with J gene TRBJ2-5, with D possibly TRBD1 on 6 matching bases. Germline V lookup: CDR1 SGHRS, CDR2 YFSETQ. Trimming left V 0 bases short and J 2 bases short, with 11 bases between. The CDR3 is 15 residues long. The CDR3 region has the DNA TGCGCCAGCAGCTTGGTCACAGGGCCACAAGAGACCCAGTACTTC. Encoded protein: CASSLVTGPQETQYF.

The V gene is TRBV5-3, the J gene TRBJ2-7; the match to TRBD1 covers 7 bases. TRBV5-3 is marked as an open reading frame, function uncertain. The CDR3 totals 17 residues. J lost 0 bases, V lost 0 bases, and 9 bases had no gene match. The CDR3 DNA follows: TGTGCCAGAAGCTTGGTAGGGACAGATTTCTGCTCCTACGAGCAGTACTTC. Translating it yields CARSLVGTDFCSYEQYF.

The chain uses TRBV20-1 and TRBJ2-7, with 10 bases that match TRBD2. Germline-derived CDR1 and CDR2 are DFQATT and SNEGSKA (reference sequence). The CDR3 spans 14 residues. The ends lost 3 bases at V and 4 bases at J; junction bases unmatched: 6. The CDR3 DNA is TGCAGTGCTAGTATTCCTAGCGGGAGTTACGAGCAGTACTTC. Translating it yields CSASIPSGSYEQYF.

The J gene is TRBJ1-1, the V gene TRBV29-1; 8 bases match TRBD1. CDR1 is SQVTM and CDR2 is ANQGSEA in the germline V gene. The CDR3 runs to 12 residues. V dropped 6 bases and J dropped 6; count of bases not matched to a gene: 6. The CDR3 sequence: CSVDRGSPEAFF. CDR3 sequence (DNA): TGCAGCGTAGACAGGGGATCCCCTGAAGCTTTCTTT.

The sample holds one count of this clone. J is TRBJ2-5 and V is TRBV15, with 7 positions matching TRBD2. Losses at the gene ends were 0 bases for V and 6 bases for J; bases not matched to a gene: 7. Germline V gives CDR1 LNHNV, CDR2 YYDKDF (reference sequence). The CDR3 is made up of 15 amino acids. The CDR3 region has the DNA TGTGCCACCAGCAGAGATTGGCGGGAGCGGAAGACCCAGTACTTC. Translation: CATSRDWRERKTQYF.

The V gene is TRBV6-5, the J gene TRBJ1-2, with unresolved D. The CDR3 runs 12 residues. Germline values: CDR1 MNHEY, CDR2 SVGAGI. Trimming took 7 bases from V and 10 from J, leaving 16 bases between them. The CDR3 DNA reads TGTGCCAGCACCTCCTCCGGCGGTTTCTACACCTTC. Protein product: CASTSSGGFYTF.

The rearrangement joins TRBV7-3 to TRBJ2-5; perhaps TRBD2 as D (5 bases). The CDR3 extends over 14 amino acids. The germline V gene has CDR1 SGHTA and CDR2 FQGTGA. The V end lost 1 base, the J end lost 1 base, and 7 bases lay between the germline ends. The CDR3 DNA sequence: TGTGCCAGCAGCTTAAACGCGGGCCAAGAGACCCAGTACTTC. Protein: CASSLNAGQETQYF.

This clone was seen just once. The genes are TRBV28 and TRBJ1-2, with D possibly being TRBD1 (6 bases). Trimming cost V 7 bases and J 6 bases, with 18 bases left between them. CDR1 and CDR2 from the germline V gene are MDHEN and SYDVKM. The CDR3 totals 14 residues. The CDR3 loop is CASTPGGASDGYTF. For the CDR3, the DNA is TGTGCCAGCACCCCTGGGGGGGCCAGCGATGGCTACACCTTC.

The genes are TRBV24-1 and TRBJ1-5; 8 nucleotides align to TRBD1. Trimming removed 4 bases from V and 5 bases from J; junction bases left unmatched: 6. The CDR3 is 15 residues long. CDR1 is KGHDR and CDR2 is SFDVKD in the germline V gene. This chain's CDR3 is CATSDAGQGHQPQHF. CDR3 DNA sequence: TGTGCCACCAGTGACGCCGGACAGGGACATCAGCCCCAGCATTTT.

The V and J genes are TRBV7-2 and TRBJ2-2; D gene uncertain. This CDR3 is built from 13 residues. The V end lost 0 bases, the J end lost 8 bases, and 7 bases lay between the germline ends. From germline, CDR1 is SGHTA and CDR2 FQGNSA. Here the CDR3 DNA reads TGTGCCAGCAGCTTAGCGCGCGAGGGGGAGCTGTTTTTT. Translated, it gives CASSLAREGELFF.

The chain employs TRBV20-1 and TRBJ1-1, with D unclear. V was trimmed by 6 bases and J by 6 bases, leaving 11 bases between them. The CDR3 extends over 11 amino acids. Germline values: CDR1 DFQATT, CDR2 SNEGSKA (reference sequence). This chain's CDR3 is CSAPSSAEAFF. CDR3 coding DNA: TGCAGTGCCCCTTCCTCAGCTGAAGCTTTCTTT.

The genes are TRBV4-2 and TRBJ2-2; D gene unclear. CDR3 length equals 17 residues. The V and J ends lost 0 bases and 0 bases respectively, with 11 bases between them. Germline V gene data show CDR1 as LGHNA and CDR2 as YNFKEQ. CDR3 residues: CASSQEERSPNTGELFF. The CDR3 bases are TGTGCCAGCAGCCAAGAAGAACGGTCCCCGAACACCGGGGAGCTGTTTTTT.

The chain combines TRBV7-2 with TRBJ1-5; TRBD1 matches at 7 bases. The CDR3 runs to 15 residues. Losses at the gene ends were 5 bases for V and 7 bases for J; bases not matched to a gene: 11. Looked up from germline, CDR1 is SGHTA and CDR2 is FQGNSA. The CDR3 DNA reads TGTGCCAGCAGCGCAACCACAGGGGTTTGGCAGCCCCAGCATTTT. Translating it yields CASSATTGVWQPQHF.

The genes are TRBV7-2 and TRBJ1-5, with D possibly being TRBD1 (5 bases). The length of the CDR3 is 15 residues. The V gene lost 0 bases and the J gene lost 4 bases, with 10 bases spanning the gap. CDR1 and CDR2 from the germline V gene are SGHTA and FQGNSA. CDR3 sequence: CASSLAWAGNQPQHF. In nucleotides, the CDR3 is TGTGCCAGCAGCTTAGCGTGGGCAGGGAATCAGCCCCAGCATTTT.